The clone carrying this TCR beta chain was seen only a few times. The antigen is undetermined. Cultured CD4+ T-cell DNA underwent Oncomine TCR Beta short-read sequencing. Each CDR3 protein is one row after TCRdb ran MiXCR on the PCR reads. The data contain 20,000 to 25,000 distinct CDR3 sequences, 58% of them singletons. The data stem from a study of vaccination and CD4 T cells after COVID-19. Treatment: roughly ten-day PBMC culture with coronavirus spike peptide pools or control peptides (ViraFEST assay). CDR3 length equals 14 residues. Per germline, CDR1 SGHTA and CDR2 FQGNSA. The V end was cut by 5 bases, the J end by 2 bases, with 12 bases between. Points from the study as a whole: Convalescent patients' clones that were vaccine-specific were spike mono-reactive in 304 of 307 cases.

The sample consisted of CD4+ T cells from blood, cultured in vitro. The chain couples TRBV7-2 to TRBJ1-1; a weak D match, TRBD1 (5 bases). The TCR comes from a human donor who had recovered from COVID-19. CDR3 amino acids: CASSPITGNTEAFF. In DNA, the CDR3 is TGTGCCAGCAGCCCAATTACAGGCAACACTGAAGCTTTCTTT.